These T cell receptor beta chains were read from a single sample in a study of T cell responses to AZD1222 COVID-19 vaccine. Measured with immunoSEQ multiplex PCR; TCRdb has only the in-frame clones, and not every one. The profile shows some 99,000 clones, roughly 88% of them singletons. The source was peripheral blood, collected on day 0 of AZD1222 vaccination. The source of these receptors is an adult in good health. CDR3s include the opening cysteine and the closing phenylalanine or tryptophan. Fields, in order: J gene, clone size, D gene, V gene, CDR3 DNA, CDR3 protein. D genes are given only for firm matches. The listing skips clone size in some rows; elsewhere it reads once, few, many or a size class.

j_gene: TRBJ1-2; abundance: NA; d_gene: NA; v_gene: TRBV18; CDR3nt: TGTGCCAGCTCAATTACAGCTAACTATGGCTACACCTTC; CDR3aa: CASSITANYGYTF
j_gene: TRBJ2-1; abundance: NA; d_gene: TRBD2; v_gene: TRBV6-2/TRBV6-3; CDR3nt: TGTGCCAGCAGCTCCTGGGGGGGTCGCTCCTACAATGAGCAGTTCTTC; CDR3aa: CASSSWGGRSYNEQFF
j_gene: TRBJ2-7; abundance: few; d_gene: NA; v_gene: TRBV7-9; CDR3nt: TGTGCCAGCAGCTTGGAGCTGACTACGACGCAGTACTTC; CDR3aa: CASSLELTTTQYF
j_gene: TRBJ2-7; abundance: NA; d_gene: NA; v_gene: TRBV7-2; CDR3nt: TGTGCCAGCAGCCAGGGCTCCTACGAGCAGTACTTC; CDR3aa: CASSQGSYEQYF
j_gene: TRBJ1-3; abundance: NA; d_gene: NA; v_gene: TRBV19; CDR3nt: TGTGCCAGTAGTATCCCAGGGTCCGGAAACACCATATATTTT; CDR3aa: CASSIPGSGNTIYF
j_gene: TRBJ1-6; abundance: NA; d_gene: NA; v_gene: TRBV5-4; CDR3nt: TGTGCCAGCAGCCGGGATTATGATTCACCCCTCCACTTT; CDR3aa: CASSRDYDSPLHF
j_gene: TRBJ2-1; abundance: NA; d_gene: NA; v_gene: TRBV19; CDR3nt: TGTGCCAGTAGTACCGACAGGAGCTCCTACAATGAGCAGTTCTTC; CDR3aa: CASSTDRSSYNEQFF
j_gene: TRBJ2-1; abundance: NA; d_gene: TRBD2; v_gene: TRBV11-3; CDR3nt: TGTGCCAGCAGCTTCTTGGGACTAGCGGGAGGGGTAGCCTACAATGAGCAGTTCTTC; CDR3aa: CASSFLGLAGGVAYNEQFF
j_gene: TRBJ2-3; abundance: NA; d_gene: NA; v_gene: TRBV28; CDR3nt: TGTGCTTCGCAGGGGAGGACAGATACGCAGTATTTT; CDR3aa: CASQGRTDTQYF
j_gene: TRBJ1-3; abundance: NA; d_gene: NA; v_gene: TRBV18; CDR3nt: TGTGCCAGCTCACCACTATCTGGAAACACCATATATTTT; CDR3aa: CASSPLSGNTIYF
j_gene: TRBJ1-2; abundance: NA; d_gene: TRBD1; v_gene: TRBV7-2; CDR3nt: TGTGCCAGCAGCCTCAGGGGGCACTATGGCTACACCTTC; CDR3aa: CASSLRGHYGYTF
j_gene: TRBJ2-1; abundance: NA; d_gene: TRBD2; v_gene: TRBV6-5; CDR3nt: TGTGCCAGCAGTTACCCTAGCGGGGCTCATAATGAGCAGTTCTTC; CDR3aa: CASSYPSGAHNEQFF
j_gene: TRBJ2-1; abundance: NA; d_gene: TRBD2; v_gene: TRBV18; CDR3nt: TGTGCCAGCTCACCAGAGGTAGCGGGAGTGTCCTACAATGAGCAGTTCTTC; CDR3aa: CASSPEVAGVSYNEQFF
j_gene: TRBJ1-2; abundance: NA; d_gene: NA; v_gene: TRBV3-1/TRBV3-2; CDR3nt: TGTGCCAGCAGCCCGGGGCTGTATGGCTACACCTTC; CDR3aa: CASSPGLYGYTF
j_gene: TRBJ2-5; abundance: once; d_gene: TRBD2; v_gene: TRBV7-3; CDR3nt: TGTGCCAGCAGCCCCCTAGGACTAGTAGAGGAGACCCAGTACTTC; CDR3aa: CASSPLGLVEETQYF
j_gene: TRBJ2-5; abundance: NA; d_gene: NA; v_gene: TRBV10-2; CDR3nt: TGCGCCCGCTGGGGGGCGGGGAGTCAGGTATTCCCAGAGACCCAGTACTTC; CDR3aa: CARWGAGSQVFPETQYF
j_gene: TRBJ2-1; abundance: few; d_gene: TRBD2; v_gene: TRBV11-3; CDR3nt: TGTGCCAGCAGCTTATCGCTAGCGGGATTGGATGAGCAGTTCTTC; CDR3aa: CASSLSLAGLDEQFF
j_gene: TRBJ1-1; abundance: NA; d_gene: NA; v_gene: TRBV28; CDR3nt: TGTGCCAGCAGTTTCCCACAGAACACTGAAGCTTTCTTT; CDR3aa: CASSFPQNTEAFF
j_gene: TRBJ2-1; abundance: NA; d_gene: NA; v_gene: TRBV24-1; CDR3nt: TGTGCCACCAGTGATTTGTCTGGGACGAGCTCCTACAATGAGCAGTTCTTC; CDR3aa: CATSDLSGTSSYNEQFF
j_gene: TRBJ1-5; abundance: NA; d_gene: NA; v_gene: TRBV7-8; CDR3nt: TGTGCCAGCAGCTTAGGAAGGGGGAGTAGCAATCAGCCCCAGCATTTT; CDR3aa: CASSLGRGSSNQPQHF
j_gene: TRBJ2-5; abundance: few; d_gene: NA; v_gene: TRBV24-1; CDR3nt: TGTGCCACCAGTGACCAACAGGAGCAAGAGACCCAGTACTTC; CDR3aa: CATSDQQEQETQYF
j_gene: TRBJ2-5; abundance: NA; d_gene: NA; v_gene: TRBV7-9; CDR3nt: TGTGCCAGCAGCTTTCAGGGGGGGGTCGCCTTGGAGACCCAGTACTTC; CDR3aa: CASSFQGGVALETQYF
j_gene: TRBJ2-7; abundance: once; d_gene: NA; v_gene: TRBV6-4; CDR3nt: TGTGCCAGCAGTGACTCCCGCAGGGGCTACGAGCAGTACTTC; CDR3aa: CASSDSRRGYEQYF
j_gene: TRBJ1-2; abundance: NA; d_gene: NA; v_gene: TRBV2; CDR3nt: TGTGCCAGCAGAAGACCTTGGACAGAGGAGGTCCGAGGCTACACCTTC; CDR3aa: CASRRPWTEEVRGYTF
j_gene: TRBJ1-3; abundance: NA; d_gene: NA; v_gene: TRBV7-2; CDR3nt: TGTGCCAGCAGCCTGCGCAGTCAGGATCGAACCTCTGGAAACACCATATATTTT; CDR3aa: CASSLRSQDRTSGNTIYF
j_gene: TRBJ1-5; abundance: NA; d_gene: NA; v_gene: TRBV4-2; CDR3nt: TGTGCCAGCAGCCAAGAGTACAGGTATGGCAATCAGCCCCAGCATTTT; CDR3aa: CASSQEYRYGNQPQHF
j_gene: TRBJ2-1; abundance: NA; d_gene: NA; v_gene: TRBV15; CDR3nt: TGTGCCACCAGCAGAGCTGGCACCTACAATGAGCAGTTCTTC; CDR3aa: CATSRAGTYNEQFF
j_gene: TRBJ1-2; abundance: NA; d_gene: NA; v_gene: TRBV9; CDR3nt: TGTGCCAGCAGCGACTTGAGGGGCTACACCTTC; CDR3aa: CASSDLRGYTF
j_gene: TRBJ2-7; abundance: NA; d_gene: TRBD2; v_gene: TRBV7-9; CDR3nt: TGTGCCAGCAGCGCAATAGCGGGTTTCTCCTACGAGCAGTACTTC; CDR3aa: CASSAIAGFSYEQYF
j_gene: TRBJ2-3; abundance: NA; d_gene: NA; v_gene: TRBV3-1/TRBV3-2; CDR3nt: TGTGCCAGCAGCCAAGGTCAAGCATATACGCAGTATTTT; CDR3aa: CASSQGQAYTQYF
j_gene: TRBJ1-1; abundance: NA; d_gene: NA; v_gene: TRBV6-5; CDR3nt: TGTGCCAGCAGTTACTCCAGGGTGGGAGGCGGTGAAGCTTTCTTT; CDR3aa: CASSYSRVGGGEAFF
j_gene: TRBJ1-2; abundance: few; d_gene: NA; v_gene: TRBV24-1; CDR3nt: TGTGCCACCAGTGATTTCAGGGGTAACTATGGCTACACCTTC; CDR3aa: CATSDFRGNYGYTF
j_gene: TRBJ2-5; abundance: many; d_gene: NA; v_gene: TRBV15; CDR3nt: TGTGCCACCAGCAGAGAAGGCGCCCCAGGAGAGACCCAGTACTTC; CDR3aa: CATSREGAPGETQYF
j_gene: TRBJ2-1; abundance: NA; d_gene: TRBD2; v_gene: TRBV4-3; CDR3nt: TGCGCCAGCAGCCAAGTAATCGCGGGGGGGCCACATGAGCAGTTCTTC; CDR3aa: CASSQVIAGGPHEQFF
j_gene: TRBJ2-2; abundance: NA; d_gene: NA; v_gene: TRBV6-4; CDR3nt: TGTGCCAGCAGTGACTATTCCGGGGAGCTGTTTTTT; CDR3aa: CASSDYSGELFF
j_gene: TRBJ2-7; abundance: NA; d_gene: NA; v_gene: TRBV27; CDR3nt: TGTGCCAGCAAAAGAGGGACCTACGAAGAGCAGTACTTC; CDR3aa: CASKRGTYEEQYF
j_gene: TRBJ1-2; abundance: NA; d_gene: TRBD1; v_gene: TRBV7-9; CDR3nt: TGTGCCAGCACCCGGACAGGGCAATATGGCTACACCTTC; CDR3aa: CASTRTGQYGYTF
j_gene: TRBJ1-1; abundance: NA; d_gene: NA; v_gene: TRBV29-1; CDR3nt: TGCAGCGCTACCAGGGCGGGGCTGTTCACTGAAGCTTTCTTT; CDR3aa: CSATRAGLFTEAFF
j_gene: TRBJ2-7; abundance: few; d_gene: NA; v_gene: TRBV3-1/TRBV3-2; CDR3nt: TGTGCCAGCAGTCCGGACCGATCCTACGAGCAGTACTTC; CDR3aa: CASSPDRSYEQYF
j_gene: TRBJ2-2; abundance: NA; d_gene: NA; v_gene: TRBV19; CDR3nt: TGTGCCAGTGCGGTGGGGCCCGGGGGCGCCGGGGAGCTGTTTTTT; CDR3aa: CASAVGPGGAGELFF
j_gene: TRBJ1-6; abundance: NA; d_gene: TRBD1; v_gene: TRBV3-1/TRBV3-2; CDR3nt: TGTGCCAGCAGCCTACTCGGACAGGATAAATCACCCCTCCACTTT; CDR3aa: CASSLLGQDKSPLHF
j_gene: TRBJ2-2; abundance: NA; d_gene: NA; v_gene: TRBV7-3; CDR3nt: TGTGCCAGCAGCCCCGACGGACATCGCACCGGGGAGCTGTTTTTT; CDR3aa: CASSPDGHRTGELFF